This is a list of T cell receptor beta chains from one sample in a study of chemoradiotherapy in HPV16-positive cancers. This table comes from immunoSEQ multiplex PCR, and its TCRdb copy is limited to in-frame clones, with some not included. Of 20,000 or so clones detected, roughly 86% appear once; the ten largest clones hold about 2.3%. The starting material was blood, obtained from a patient who underwent chemoradiotherapy. All receptors come from a human donor with HPV-associated anogenital cancer. Each CDR3 is given with its conserved first and last residue. Fields, in order: J gene, V gene, clone size, D gene, CDR3 DNA, CDR3 protein. D genes are given only for firm matches. Size values are once, few and many counts, or a class for expanded clones, and some rows have none.

TRBJ1-1,TRBV28,-,-,TGTGCCAGCACGAACAGGGTAACGAACACTGAAGCTTTCTTT,CASTNRVTNTEAFF
TRBJ2-3,TRBV5-1,-,TRBD2,TGCGCCAGCAGGAAGTGGACTAGCGGGACAGATACGCAGTATTTT,CASRKWTSGTDTQYF
TRBJ2-2,TRBV5-8,-,TRBD2,TGTGCCAGCAGCTTGGATACTAGCGGGAGGGTCTCCGGGGAGCTGTTTTTT,CASSLDTSGRVSGELFF
TRBJ2-7,TRBV2,few,-,TGTGCCAGCAGTCTGTCCTACGAGCAGTACTTC,CASSLSYEQYF
TRBJ1-2,TRBV30,-,-,TGTGCCTGGAGTGTAGGACAGTTCCCTAGCTATGGCTACACCTTC,CAWSVGQFPSYGYTF
TRBJ2-2,TRBV27,-,TRBD1,TGTGCCAGCAGTTTCCTGACAGGGGCCCCCGGGGAGCTGTTTTTT,CASSFLTGAPGELFF
TRBJ2-5,TRBV19,-,-,TGTGCCAGTAGTATAGAAGGACGGCCTCGGACTGAGACCCAGTACTTC,CASSIEGRPRTETQYF
TRBJ2-3,TRBV28,-,-,TGTGCCAGCAGTTTACACGGGAGTAGCTCAGATACGCAGTATTTT,CASSLHGSSSDTQYF
TRBJ2-3,TRBV6-5,once,-,TGTGCCAGCAGTTACAAAGGGGTAGATACGCAGTATTTT,CASSYKGVDTQYF
TRBJ2-7,TRBV6-5,-,TRBD2,TGTGCCAGCAGTCTAGCGGGAGGGCCTTACGAGCAGTACTTC,CASSLAGGPYEQYF
TRBJ2-5,TRBV9,-,-,TGTGCCAGCAGCGTTGCGGGGGCGGTCCAAGAGACCCAGTACTTC,CASSVAGAVQETQYF
TRBJ2-7,TRBV5-4,-,TRBD1,TGTGCCAGCAGCTATGGGACAGGGGTAACCTACGAGCAGTACTTC,CASSYGTGVTYEQYF
TRBJ2-1,TRBV5-1,-,TRBD2,TGCGCCAGCAGCTTTGATGGGACTAGGACCTACAATGAGCAGTTCTTC,CASSFDGTRTYNEQFF
TRBJ2-2,TRBV14,-,TRBD1,TGTGCCAGCACCACACAGGGGGCGATGAACACCGGGGAGCTGTTTTTT,CASTTQGAMNTGELFF
TRBJ1-5,TRBV6-5,-,-,TGTGCCAGCAGGAGGGTTGGAGGCAATCAGCCCCAGCATTTT,CASRRVGGNQPQHF
TRBJ1-1,TRBV11-3,-,-,TGTGCCAGCAGCTTTGCAGAAATGAACACTGAAGCTTTCTTT,CASSFAEMNTEAFF
TRBJ2-7,TRBV7-2,once,-,TGTGCCAGCAGCTTAGTGGGTTGGGCGAGTGAGCAGTACTTC,CASSLVGWASEQYF
TRBJ1-6,TRBV10-2,-,-,TGCGCCAGCAGAGGAGCAACAGTTAATTCACCCCTCCACTTT,CASRGATVNSPLHF
TRBJ2-1,TRBV5-1,-,-,TGCGCCAGCAGCTTGGAGGCGAACTCCTACAATGAGCAGTTCTTC,CASSLEANSYNEQFF
TRBJ2-7,TRBV11-3,-,TRBD1,TGTGCCAGCAGCCCCCGGGGACAGGCCTCCTACGAGCAGTACTTC,CASSPRGQASYEQYF
TRBJ2-7,TRBV7-3,medium-sized,-,TGTGCCAGCAGCCCCGGGTCCGGGAAACTAGACGAGCAGTACTTC,CASSPGSGKLDEQYF
TRBJ2-2,TRBV5-8,-,TRBD1,TGTGCCAGCAGCCAGGGACAGCGCACCGGGGAGCTGTTTTTT,CASSQGQRTGELFF
TRBJ2-4,TRBV27,-,-,TGTGCCACGGGAGATCTAAGGGGAGCCAAAAACATTCAGTACTTC,CATGDLRGAKNIQYF
TRBJ1-6,TRBV5-4,-,-,TGTGCCAGCAGCTTAGATACGACTTCACCCCTCCACTTT,CASSLDTTSPLHF
TRBJ2-2,TRBV7-2,-,-,TGTGCCAGCAGCTTAGGGGGAACCGGGGAGCTGTTTTTT,CASSLGGTGELFF
TRBJ1-3,TRBV19,once,-,TGTGCCAGTAGTCCCGTGTACACAGGGCGCTCGGGAGGAAACACCATATATTTT,CASSPVYTGRSGGNTIYF
TRBJ2-5,TRBV6-5,-,-,TGTGCCAGCAGGGAGGGGGGCAGGGAGACCCAGTACTTC,CASREGGRETQYF
TRBJ1-5,TRBV11-2,-,-,TGTGCCAGCAGCCTGAGGGGCAGAGGTTATAGCAATCAGCCCCAGCATTTT,CASSLRGRGYSNQPQHF